This record covers a single T cell receptor (beta chain). A much larger clone sits a single nucleotide away, making a read error possible. In germline, CDR1 is DFQATT, CDR2 SNEGSKA (reference sequence). This CDR3 contains 11 residues. This record comes from a study of regulatory T cells in long-lasting Graves disease. CDR3 regions were amplified by Arm-PCR using iRepertoire HTBI primers to build TCR beta libraries. TCRdb itself ran the multiplex PCR reads through MiXCR, one entry per CDR3 protein. Among 520,000 or so distinct CDR3 sequences listed, around 12% were seen once. Time point given: newly diagnosed GD, antithyroid drugs for less than 3 months. The TCR library was prepared using RNA isolated from PBMCs. These same data were also listed under a study on T cells in Graves' hyperthyroidism and ophthalmopathy.

This chain connects TRBV20-1 to TRBJ2-3; D gene unclear. With the DNA end fitting TRBJ1-5 better, the J assignment may be wrong. The receptor was isolated from a woman younger than 45 with Graves disease. Here the sequenced sample was peripheral blood mononuclear cells (PBMCs), taken at new diagnosis, from a patient treated with antithyroid drugs. The CDR3 sequence is CSSILTDTQHF. The CDR3 DNA reads as TGCAGTTCAATTCTCACAGATACGCAGCATTTT.